A selection of T cell receptor beta chains follows, all from one sample in a study of CD8 T cells in ankylosing spondylitis. TCRdb re-called the 5' RACE reads through MiXCR, storing one row per CDR3 protein. The table lists more than 150,000 distinct CDR3 sequences, about 13% of them singletons. Material for sequencing was blood, either unsorted or a sorted T cell fraction (not recorded which). These receptors were collected from a male donor with ankylosing spondylitis or in good health (not recorded which). The CDR3 runs from the conserved cysteine through the conserved F or W. Fields, in order: V gene, D gene, J gene, clone size, CDR3 DNA, CDR3 protein. D genes are given only for firm matches. Clone size is shown for a subset of rows, as once, few, many or a class of expanded clone.

v_call: TRBV7-9
d_call: .
j_call: TRBJ1-1
clone_size: few
cdr3_nt: TGTGCCAGCAGCTTCCGAGACACTGAAGCTTTCTTT
cdr3_aa: CASSFRDTEAFF

v_call: TRBV12-3/TRBV12-4
d_call: TRBD1
j_call: TRBJ1-5
clone_size: many
cdr3_nt: TGTGCCAGCAGTTCAGGGGGCGCCAGCCAGCCCCAGCATTTT
cdr3_aa: CASSSGGASQPQHF

v_call: TRBV7-9
d_call: .
j_call: TRBJ2-5
clone_size: many
cdr3_nt: TGTGCCAGCAGCTTAAGTGTCTATCAAGAGACCCAGTACTTC
cdr3_aa: CASSLSVYQETQYF

v_call: TRBV12-3/TRBV12-4
d_call: TRBD1
j_call: TRBJ2-7
clone_size: many
cdr3_nt: TGTGCCAGCAGTACCGGGACAGGGTTGTACGAGCAGTACTTC
cdr3_aa: CASSTGTGLYEQYF

v_call: TRBV19
d_call: TRBD2
j_call: TRBJ2-1
clone_size: .
cdr3_nt: TGTGCCAGTAGCCCGACTAGCGGGGTAGACTCCTACAATGAGCAGTTCTTC
cdr3_aa: CASSPTSGVDSYNEQFF

v_call: TRBV11-1
d_call: TRBD1
j_call: TRBJ1-1
clone_size: few
cdr3_nt: TGTGCCAGCAGCCACGACGAACTTTGGACAGGGGAGAGCACTGAAGCTTTCTTT
cdr3_aa: CASSHDELWTGESTEAFF

v_call: TRBV3-1
d_call: .
j_call: TRBJ2-5
clone_size: few
cdr3_nt: TGTGCCAGCAGCCAAGATGATGTCGGGCAAGAGACCCAGTACTTC
cdr3_aa: CASSQDDVGQETQYF

v_call: TRBV19
d_call: .
j_call: TRBJ2-6
clone_size: few
cdr3_nt: TGTGCCAGTAGCACTCTTTTGGATGGGGATGTTGGGGCCAACGTCCTGACTTTC
cdr3_aa: CASSTLLDGDVGANVLTF

v_call: TRBV7-9
d_call: TRBD1
j_call: TRBJ2-5
clone_size: few
cdr3_nt: TGTGCCAGCAGCTCAACCTCTGGACAGGCGGTGGGGACCCAGTACTTC
cdr3_aa: CASSSTSGQAVGTQYF

v_call: TRBV11-2
d_call: .
j_call: TRBJ2-1
clone_size: .
cdr3_nt: TGTGCCAGCAGCCGGGCCGAGGGGTACAATGAGCAGTTCTTC
cdr3_aa: CASSRAEGYNEQFF

v_call: TRBV5-1
d_call: .
j_call: TRBJ1-1
clone_size: .
cdr3_nt: TGCGCCAGCAGCTTGGGGGAAGCGGGAGTAGTGAACACTGAAGCTTTCTTT
cdr3_aa: CASSLGEAGVVNTEAFF

v_call: TRBV12-3/TRBV12-4
d_call: .
j_call: TRBJ1-2
clone_size: .
cdr3_nt: TGTGCCAGCAGTTTTATACCACTCCTTAACTATGGCTACACCTTC
cdr3_aa: CASSFIPLLNYGYTF

v_call: TRBV5-5
d_call: .
j_call: TRBJ2-1
clone_size: few
cdr3_nt: TGTGCCAGCACCCTGGCGGCGGAACTTTTCTACAATGAGCAGTTCTTC
cdr3_aa: CASTLAAELFYNEQFF

v_call: TRBV12-3/TRBV12-4
d_call: TRBD1
j_call: TRBJ1-2
clone_size: many
cdr3_nt: TGTGCCAGCAGAGACCCCGGGACAGGTGAAGGAGGCTACACCTTC
cdr3_aa: CASRDPGTGEGGYTF

v_call: TRBV7-9
d_call: .
j_call: TRBJ2-3
clone_size: many
cdr3_nt: TGTGCCAGCAGCCCCGGCGATGTGGCGGGCACAGATACGCAGTATTTT
cdr3_aa: CASSPGDVAGTDTQYF

v_call: TRBV5-5
d_call: .
j_call: TRBJ2-7
clone_size: .
cdr3_nt: TGTGCCAGCAGCTTGCAGTCGGGCCGGTCGCGCTACGAGCAGTACTTC
cdr3_aa: CASSLQSGRSRYEQYF

v_call: TRBV5-4
d_call: TRBD2
j_call: TRBJ2-7
clone_size: few
cdr3_nt: TGTGCCAGCAGCTTCTGGGACTATCGGAAAACCTACGAGCAGTACTTC
cdr3_aa: CASSFWDYRKTYEQYF

v_call: TRBV9
d_call: .
j_call: TRBJ1-1
clone_size: few
cdr3_nt: TGTGCCAGCAGCGCCTCGTTAGGTGTGAACACTGAAGCTTTCTTT
cdr3_aa: CASSASLGVNTEAFF

v_call: TRBV4-2
d_call: .
j_call: TRBJ1-2
clone_size: few
cdr3_nt: TGTGCCAGCAGCCCCCAGGGTAGGGAGGATGGCTACACCTTC
cdr3_aa: CASSPQGREDGYTF

v_call: TRBV12-3/TRBV12-4
d_call: .
j_call: TRBJ1-2
clone_size: many
cdr3_nt: TGTGCCAGCAGTTTAAATGCATATGGCTACACCTTC
cdr3_aa: CASSLNAYGYTF

v_call: TRBV2
d_call: .
j_call: TRBJ2-2
clone_size: many
cdr3_nt: TGTGCCAGCAGTGTGGCGGGGAACACCGGGGAGCTGTTTTTT
cdr3_aa: CASSVAGNTGELFF

v_call: TRBV6-1
d_call: TRBD2
j_call: TRBJ2-2
clone_size: .
cdr3_nt: TGTGCCAGCGGCCCACTAGCGGGAGGGACCGGGGAGCTGTTTTTT
cdr3_aa: CASGPLAGGTGELFF

v_call: TRBV10-2
d_call: .
j_call: TRBJ2-4
clone_size: many
cdr3_nt: TGCGCCAGCAGTGAGGGGGAGGAAGCAAACATTCAGTACTTC
cdr3_aa: CASSEGEEANIQYF

v_call: TRBV29-1
d_call: .
j_call: TRBJ1-2
clone_size: many
cdr3_nt: TGCAGCGTTGAGGGGGCCCTCTATGGCTACACCTTC
cdr3_aa: CSVEGALYGYTF

v_call: TRBV10-2
d_call: .
j_call: TRBJ2-2
clone_size: few
cdr3_nt: TGCGCCGGGTCCGAGGGCGGGGAGCTGTTTTTT
cdr3_aa: CAGSEGGELFF

v_call: TRBV12-3/TRBV12-4
d_call: TRBD2
j_call: TRBJ2-3
clone_size: .
cdr3_nt: TGTGCCAGCAGTCTCGGGAGGGCCGGGGTCACAGATACGCAGTATTTT
cdr3_aa: CASSLGRAGVTDTQYF

v_call: TRBV12-3/TRBV12-4
d_call: TRBD2
j_call: TRBJ2-3
clone_size: many
cdr3_nt: TGTGCCAGCAGTTTAATGGTAGCGGGGGGCCCCGGGGCGCAGTATTTT
cdr3_aa: CASSLMVAGGPGAQYF

v_call: TRBV4-1
d_call: .
j_call: TRBJ2-1
clone_size: few
cdr3_nt: TGCGCCAGCAGCGAGGCTAGCAATGAGCAGTTCTTC
cdr3_aa: CASSEASNEQFF

v_call: TRBV6-2/TRBV6-3
d_call: .
j_call: TRBJ2-6
clone_size: .
cdr3_nt: TGTGCCAGCAGTTACACCGTAACCGTTTCCTCTGGGGCCAACGTCCTGACTTTC
cdr3_aa: CASSYTVTVSSGANVLTF

v_call: TRBV27
d_call: TRBD1
j_call: TRBJ2-4
clone_size: few
cdr3_nt: TGTGCCAGCAGTCCCGTGACAGGGACAAACATTCAGTACTTC
cdr3_aa: CASSPVTGTNIQYF

v_call: TRBV11-2
d_call: .
j_call: TRBJ2-7
clone_size: .
cdr3_nt: TGTGCCAGCAAACTGACAGGATCCTACGAGCAGTACTTC
cdr3_aa: CASKLTGSYEQYF

v_call: TRBV4-1
d_call: TRBD1
j_call: TRBJ2-4
clone_size: few
cdr3_nt: TGCGCCAGCAGCCAAGGGGGAAACAGGGGTACGGGTAACATTCAGTACTTC
cdr3_aa: CASSQGGNRGTGNIQYF

v_call: TRBV6-1
d_call: .
j_call: TRBJ1-2
clone_size: few
cdr3_nt: TGTGCCAGCAGTGAAGAACAGGGTTGGGCCTATGGCTACACCTTC
cdr3_aa: CASSEEQGWAYGYTF

v_call: TRBV30
d_call: TRBD1
j_call: TRBJ2-5
clone_size: .
cdr3_nt: TGTGCCTGGAGGGGACAGTCACAAGAGACCCAGTACTTC
cdr3_aa: CAWRGQSQETQYF

v_call: TRBV12-3/TRBV12-4
d_call: .
j_call: TRBJ2-7
clone_size: few
cdr3_nt: TGTGCCAGCAGTTTAGCGGCTTTGGGCTACGAGCAGTACTTC
cdr3_aa: CASSLAALGYEQYF

v_call: TRBV29-1
d_call: .
j_call: TRBJ2-1
clone_size: few
cdr3_nt: TGCAGCGTTGAAGATGCAGGCTTCTACAATGAGCAGTTCTTC
cdr3_aa: CSVEDAGFYNEQFF

v_call: TRBV4-1
d_call: .
j_call: TRBJ2-2
clone_size: many
cdr3_nt: TGCGCCAGCAGCCAAGGGGGGGCCAGAGCCGGGGAGCTGTTTTTT
cdr3_aa: CASSQGGARAGELFF

v_call: TRBV7-2
d_call: .
j_call: TRBJ2-7
clone_size: few
cdr3_nt: TGTGCCAGCAGCTTACCCCCTAGCGCCTACGAGCAGTACTTC
cdr3_aa: CASSLPPSAYEQYF

v_call: TRBV20-1
d_call: .
j_call: TRBJ1-1
clone_size: few
cdr3_nt: TGCAGTGCTACCGCCGTAGGCGGGGGCACTGAAGCTTTCTTT
cdr3_aa: CSATAVGGGTEAFF

v_call: TRBV12-3/TRBV12-4
d_call: .
j_call: TRBJ1-1
clone_size: few
cdr3_nt: TGTGCCAGCAGTTTCGCCGGGGGCACTGAAGCTTTCTTT
cdr3_aa: CASSFAGGTEAFF

v_call: TRBV6-5
d_call: .
j_call: TRBJ2-1
clone_size: few
cdr3_nt: TGTGCCAGCAGTTACTCTTCCACAGGGTCGTTGGGTGAGCAGTTCTTC
cdr3_aa: CASSYSSTGSLGEQFF

v_call: TRBV20-1
d_call: .
j_call: TRBJ1-1
clone_size: few
cdr3_nt: TGCAGTGCTAGGGAGTCTCGACAGAGTTCAAAGTGGATCGGGAACACTGAAGCTTTCTTT
cdr3_aa: CSARESRQSSKWIGNTEAFF

v_call: TRBV27
d_call: TRBD2
j_call: TRBJ2-7
clone_size: .
cdr3_nt: TGTGCCAGCAGTACTAGCGGGGGAACTGGCGAGCAGTACTTC
cdr3_aa: CASSTSGGTGEQYF

v_call: TRBV11-2
d_call: .
j_call: TRBJ2-3
clone_size: few
cdr3_nt: TGTGCCAGCAGCCGGGCCCAAGATACGCAGTATTTT
cdr3_aa: CASSRAQDTQYF

v_call: TRBV12-3/TRBV12-4
d_call: TRBD1
j_call: TRBJ1-5
clone_size: few
cdr3_nt: TGTGCCAGCAGTTTACGACAGGGGGTTCAGCCCCAGCATTTT
cdr3_aa: CASSLRQGVQPQHF

v_call: TRBV10-2
d_call: .
j_call: TRBJ2-2
clone_size: few
cdr3_nt: TGCGCCAGCAGGGGGTTGAACACCGGGGAGCTGTTTTTT
cdr3_aa: CASRGLNTGELFF

v_call: TRBV5-1
d_call: TRBD2
j_call: TRBJ2-3
clone_size: .
cdr3_nt: TGCGCCAGCAGCCCGCTAGCGGGAGGCAGCACAGATACGCAGTATTTT
cdr3_aa: CASSPLAGGSTDTQYF

v_call: TRBV2
d_call: .
j_call: TRBJ2-5
clone_size: few
cdr3_nt: TGTGCCAGCAGTGAAGACCTCGGCCAGACCCAGTACTTC
cdr3_aa: CASSEDLGQTQYF

v_call: TRBV11-2
d_call: .
j_call: TRBJ2-2
clone_size: few
cdr3_nt: TGTGCCAGCAGCTTAGTCGATAGCGAGAACACCGGGGAGCTGTTTTTT
cdr3_aa: CASSLVDSENTGELFF

v_call: TRBV12-3/TRBV12-4
d_call: TRBD1
j_call: TRBJ1-6
clone_size: many
cdr3_nt: TGTGCCAGCAGAGAGGGGGCAGCGTATAATTCACCCCTCCACTTT
cdr3_aa: CASREGAAYNSPLHF

v_call: TRBV12-3/TRBV12-4
d_call: .
j_call: TRBJ1-2
clone_size: many
cdr3_nt: TGTGCCAGCAGAGAGACAGGATCTAACTATGGCTACACCTTC
cdr3_aa: CASRETGSNYGYTF

v_call: TRBV2
d_call: .
j_call: TRBJ1-2
clone_size: few
cdr3_nt: TGTGCCAGCAGTGAAGGGTATATGGCACCCCCAGTCTTC
cdr3_aa: CASSEGYMAPPVF

v_call: TRBV9
d_call: .
j_call: TRBJ2-7
clone_size: few
cdr3_nt: TGTGCCAGCAGCGTAGAGGGGGAAGCGGCCTACGAGCAGTACTTC
cdr3_aa: CASSVEGEAAYEQYF

v_call: TRBV30
d_call: TRBD1
j_call: TRBJ2-7
clone_size: .
cdr3_nt: TGTGCCTGGACCTCGACAGGGGAAGCCGAGCAGTACTTC
cdr3_aa: CAWTSTGEAEQYF